This TCR beta chain came from a study of early T cells in non-severe SARS-CoV-2 infection. Across the study: Sequenced material consisted of bulk RNA (from unsorted whole blood), and chains were unpaired. Study-level findings and limits: Anti-spike CD8 responses were favored in VDJdb matching, and private and CD4 specificities were missed.

This clonotype was picked up many times. Its antigen is still unknown. The CDR3 covers 19 residues. Trimming pared 4 bases from V and 7 bases from J, leaving 29 bases between. The germline CDR1 and CDR2 sequences are MNHEY and SVGEGT. Individually, cDNA molecules had unique molecular identifiers attached to them. TCRdb itself ran the 5' RACE reads through MiXCR, one entry per CDR3 protein. Of 50,000 to 60,000 distinct CDR3 sequences listed, 6.6% are singletons. This clonotype was sampled from an adult who was a healthcare worker with PCR-confirmed SARS-CoV-2 infection or an uninfected control (not recorded which). The chain has TRBV6-2 or TRBV6-3 and TRBJ2-1; D is perhaps TRBD2 (6 bases). The sequences come from whole blood, collected at baseline. CDR3 DNA sequence: TGTGCCAGCAGTTCCGGCGGGGCATGGGCAGGCCTTTTCGCGAATGAGCAGTTCTTC. Translation: CASSSGGAWAGLFANEQFF.